A selection of T cell receptor beta chains follows, all from one sample in a study of OX40 agonist ivuxolimab in advanced cancers. This table comes from immunoSEQ multiplex PCR, and its TCRdb copy is limited to in-frame clones, with some not included. Counted here are some 66,000 clones, 85% occurring once; the ten biggest clones make up 0.8% to 1%. The sequences come from CD4+ or CD8+ T cells sorted from blood, collected in a trial of the OX40 agonist ivuxolimab. The receptors come from an adult with an advanced solid tumor such as melanoma, head and neck, liver or kidney cancer. The CDR3 runs from the conserved cysteine through the conserved F or W. Each record gives: CDR3 protein, CDR3 DNA, clone size, V gene, J gene, D gene. A D gene is named only where the DNA matches it firmly. Clone size is shown for a subset of rows, as once, few, many or a class of expanded clone.

CASSSRQGDQPQHF,TGTGCCAGCAGCTCTAGACAGGGCGATCAGCCCCAGCATTTT,NA,TRBV5-5,TRBJ1-5,TRBD1
CASSLEGLEYHEQYF,TGTGCCAGCAGCTTAGAGGGACTAGAATACCACGAGCAGTACTTC,NA,TRBV11-3,TRBJ2-7,TRBD2
CASRSINYGYTF,TGTGCCAGCAGAAGTATAAACTATGGCTACACCTTC,NA,TRBV6-5,TRBJ1-2,NA
CASSAGQRAFF,TGTGCCAGCAGTGCCGGGCAAAGGGCTTTCTTT,once,TRBV6-5,TRBJ1-1,NA
CASSSRDRGSYEQYF,TGTGCCAGCAGTTCCCGGGACAGGGGGTCCTACGAGCAGTACTTC,NA,TRBV6-6,TRBJ2-7,TRBD1
CASHPRGQYEQYF,TGTGCCAGCCATCCCAGGGGGCAGTACGAGCAGTACTTC,NA,TRBV11-3,TRBJ2-7,TRBD1
CASSSVNYGYTF,TGTGCCAGCAGTAGCGTTAACTATGGCTACACCTTC,once,TRBV2,TRBJ1-2,NA
CASTWGQSTDTQYF,TGTGCCAGCACCTGGGGACAGAGCACAGATACGCAGTATTTT,NA,TRBV28,TRBJ2-3,TRBD1
CADSGRDSHSGANVLTF,TGTGCCGACTCGGGCCGGGACAGCCACTCTGGGGCCAACGTCCTGACTTTC,NA,TRBV6-4,TRBJ2-6,TRBD1
CASSIQGPGQPQHF,TGTGCCAGCAGTATACAGGGGCCAGGGCAGCCCCAGCATTTT,once,TRBV6-1,TRBJ1-5,TRBD1
CASRTGTFRGELFF,TGTGCCAGCAGGACAGGGACATTCCGGGGGGAGCTGTTTTTT,NA,TRBV25-1,TRBJ2-2,TRBD1
CASSPGGSGGYEQYF,TGTGCCAGCAGCCCAGGGGGTAGCGGGGGCTACGAGCAGTACTTC,few,TRBV5-4,TRBJ2-7,TRBD2
CASSQVRVNTEAFF,TGTGCCAGTAGTCAGGTGAGGGTGAACACTGAAGCTTTCTTT,few,TRBV19,TRBJ1-1,NA
CASSLDATNYGYTF,TGCGCCAGCAGCCTGGACGCTACTAACTATGGCTACACCTTC,NA,TRBV5-1,TRBJ1-2,NA
CASSPADRARKAEAFF,TGTGCCAGCAGCCCCGCCGACAGGGCGAGAAAGGCTGAAGCTTTCTTT,few,TRBV7-8,TRBJ1-1,TRBD1
CASSAEGQGASEAFF,TGTGCCAGCAGTGCCGAGGGACAGGGAGCGTCTGAAGCTTTCTTT,NA,TRBV6-1,TRBJ1-1,TRBD1
CASSWEDRGGTETQYF,TGTGCCAGCAGCTGGGAAGACAGGGGGGGGACGGAGACCCAGTACTTC,NA,TRBV11-3,TRBJ2-5,TRBD1
CASRPGLQNTGELFF,TGTGCCAGCAGGCCGGGACTTCAGAACACCGGGGAGCTGTTTTTT,NA,TRBV6-6,TRBJ2-2,NA
CASSSGQAGYTEAFF,TGCGCCAGCAGCTCCGGACAGGCGGGGTACACTGAAGCTTTCTTT,NA,TRBV5-1,TRBJ1-1,TRBD1
CASSPGGQGAGEQYF,TGTGCCAGCAGCCCAGGTGGACAGGGGGCAGGCGAGCAGTACTTC,few,TRBV7-9,TRBJ2-7,TRBD1
CASRGDRVGAFF,TGTGCCAGCAGGGGGGACAGGGTTGGCGCTTTCTTT,few,TRBV2,TRBJ1-1,TRBD1
CASRKYVGGLDEQYF,TGTGCCAGTAGGAAGTACGTGGGTGGCTTGGACGAGCAGTACTTC,NA,TRBV19,TRBJ2-7,NA
CASSLGMDNQPQHF,TGCGCCAGCAGCTTGGGCATGGACAATCAGCCCCAGCATTTT,NA,TRBV5-1,TRBJ1-5,NA
CASSLTGASGEKLFF,TGTGCCAGCAGCTTAACGGGGGCCTCCGGGGAAAAACTGTTTTTT,NA,TRBV7-3,TRBJ1-4,NA
CASSPPTQPQHF,TGTGCCAGCAGTCCCCCCACTCAGCCCCAGCATTTT,NA,TRBV28,TRBJ1-5,NA
CASSFDSGTNYGYTF,TGTGCCAGCAGCTTTGACAGTGGAACTAACTATGGCTACACCTTC,NA,TRBV7-9,TRBJ1-2,NA
CASSQDTYGYTF,TGTGCCAGCAGCCAAGATACTTATGGCTACACCTTC,once,TRBV5-4,TRBJ1-2,NA
CASSLGASGNTGELFF,TGTGCCAGCAGCTTAGGGGCTAGCGGGAACACCGGGGAGCTGTTTTTT,NA,TRBV7-3,TRBJ2-2,TRBD2
CASSGPGTDLNEKLFF,TGTGCCAGCAGTGGCCCCGGGACAGACCTAAATGAAAAACTGTTTTTT,NA,TRBV2,TRBJ1-4,TRBD1
CASSLSPSSYNEQFF,TGTGCCAGCAGCTTGTCTCCCAGCTCCTACAATGAGCAGTTCTTC,NA,TRBV5-8,TRBJ2-1,NA
CALSRDNSNQPQHF,TGTGCCTTATCCCGGGACAATAGCAATCAGCCCCAGCATTTT,NA,TRBV30,TRBJ1-5,NA
CSVDPAAGVDTQYF,TGCAGCGTTGACCCGGCGGCCGGGGTGGATACGCAGTATTTT,NA,TRBV29-1,TRBJ2-3,NA
CASSFGDTEAFF,TGTGCCAGCAGCTTTGGGGACACTGAAGCTTTCTTT,NA,TRBV7-9,TRBJ1-1,NA
CASRGSEYGHTF,TGTGCCAGCAGGGGCTCGGAGTATGGCCACACCTTC,NA,TRBV7-2,TRBJ1-2,NA
CASSERHTNTEAFF,TGTGCCAGCAGTGAACGGCATACCAACACTGAAGCTTTCTTT,NA,TRBV6-1,TRBJ1-1,NA
CASSPRWTDTQYF,TGTGCCAGCAGCCCGAGGTGGACAGATACGCAGTATTTT,once,TRBV5-4,TRBJ2-3,NA
CASSYMTGNQPQHF,TGTGCCAGCAGTTACATGACAGGGAATCAGCCCCAGCATTTT,NA,TRBV6-6,TRBJ1-5,TRBD1
CASSLLGSPLHF,TGTGCCAGCAGTTTACTTGGTTCACCCCTCCACTTT,NA,TRBV28,TRBJ1-6,NA
CASSSEPSPLHF,TGTGCCAGCAGCTCCGAACCTTCACCCCTCCACTTT,NA,TRBV7-9,TRBJ1-6,NA
CASSEYSLSYEQYF,TGTGCCAGCAGTGAATACAGTCTCTCCTACGAGCAGTACTTC,NA,TRBV2,TRBJ2-7,NA
CAWSLLRDRGVRGTGELFF,TGTGCCTGGAGTTTACTCCGGGACAGGGGGGTTCGAGGCACCGGGGAGCTGTTTTTT,NA,TRBV30,TRBJ2-2,TRBD1
CASSVLTGRDTEAFF,TGTGCCAGCAGCGTCCTGACAGGGAGGGACACTGAAGCTTTCTTT,NA,TRBV9,TRBJ1-1,TRBD1
CASRGAGGEQFF,TGCGCCAGCAGGGGGGCGGGTGGCGAGCAGTTCTTC,NA,TRBV10-1,TRBJ2-1,NA
CASSSHYSAAAQNTEAFF,TGCGCCAGCAGCTCGCATTACTCGGCGGCAGCGCAGAACACTGAAGCTTTCTTT,once,TRBV5-1,TRBJ1-1,NA
CASSQGTGTGVTEAFF,TGTGCCAGCAGCCAGGGTACCGGGACAGGGGTTACTGAAGCTTTCTTT,NA,TRBV14,TRBJ1-1,TRBD1
CAISESTTVTEAFF,TGTGCCATCAGTGAGTCGACGACCGTCACTGAAGCTTTCTTT,NA,TRBV10-3,TRBJ1-1,NA
CASSQNPIQEQYF,TGTGCCAGCAGCCAGAACCCTATTCAGGAGCAGTACTTC,NA,TRBV11-2,TRBJ2-7,NA
CASTPSGGNSPLHF,TGTGCCAGCACCCCAAGTGGCGGAAATTCACCCCTCCACTTT,NA,TRBV6-5,TRBJ1-6,NA
CASSEDGEGYTF,TGTGCCAGCAGCGAGGACGGGGAGGGCTACACCTTC,NA,TRBV13,TRBJ1-2,NA
CASSPLRSEAFF,TGTGCCAGCTCACCACTTAGATCCGAAGCTTTCTTT,NA,TRBV18,TRBJ1-1,NA
CASSRRLAGAPDTQYF,TGCGCCAGCAGCCGGCGGCTAGCGGGTGCCCCGGATACGCAGTATTTT,once,TRBV5-1,TRBJ2-3,TRBD2
CASSWDMSSYNEQFF,TGTGCCAGCAGCTGGGACATGAGCTCCTACAATGAGCAGTTCTTC,NA,TRBV5-5,TRBJ2-1,NA
CASSLRAQGTEAFF,TGTGCCAGCAGCTTAAGGGCTCAGGGGACTGAAGCTTTCTTT,NA,TRBV7-2,TRBJ1-1,NA